This T cell receptor beta chain came from a study of blood T cell repertoires in COVID-19. The CDR3 has 18 amino acids. CDR1 and CDR2 from the germline V gene are MDHEN and SYDVKM. V lost 3 bases and J lost 0, with 20 bases in between. The participants were between roughly 18 and 89 years old and came from fewer than 25 US areas. This clone was recorded only once. In the source study's methods: Nucleated cell counts were estimated from reference gene primer amplification. Profiled with immunoSEQ multiplex PCR; TCRdb holds only in-frame clones, not every one. D and trimming come from the DNA, and the V and J calls and clone size come from that table. The sample includes under 500,000 clones, roughly 87% seen only once; the top ten take approximately 2%.

Specimen: PBMCs or T cells enriched from blood (not recorded which). This clonotype was sampled from a woman aged 18-29 years with acute COVID-19. The V and J genes are TRBV28 and TRBJ1-2; D is unclear. The CDR3 sequence: CASSLGSKPGNTNYGYTF. The CDR3 DNA reads TGTGCCAGCAGTTTGGGCAGTAAGCCCGGGAATACTAACTATGGCTACACCTTC.